A selection of T cell receptor beta chains follows, all from one sample in a study of cytomegalovirus exposure and HLA in healthy donors. Method: immunoSEQ multiplex PCR; TCRdb's copy keeps in-frame clones and lacks some. The table shows fewer than 300,000 clones, with 75% to 90% occurring only once. The sample taken for sequencing was PBMCs. These receptor sequences come from a girl aged 2 to 9 in good health and CMV-seronegative. Both conserved end residues are part of each CDR3. D genes are given only for firm matches. Clone sizes are given selectively: once, few, many, or a class where the clone is expanded.

J gene: TRBJ1-2
V gene: TRBV5-1
clone size: .
D gene: .
CDR3 protein: CASSLAGGVRRGNYGYTF
CDR3 DNA: TGCGCCAGCAGCTTGGCCGGGGGTGTTAGGCGAGGAAACTATGGCTACACCTTC

J gene: TRBJ2-7
V gene: TRBV28
clone size: few
D gene: TRBD2
CDR3 protein: CASWSSGRAREQYF
CDR3 DNA: TGTGCCAGCTGGTCTAGCGGGAGGGCCCGCGAGCAGTACTTC

J gene: TRBJ2-1
V gene: TRBV7-6
clone size: .
D gene: TRBD2
CDR3 protein: CASSLRGGSVNEQFF
CDR3 DNA: TGTGCCAGCAGCTTACGCGGGGGATCTGTTAATGAGCAGTTCTTC

J gene: TRBJ1-1
V gene: TRBV20-1
clone size: .
D gene: .
CDR3 protein: CSAREYTEAFF
CDR3 DNA: TGCAGTGCTAGGGAGTATACTGAAGCTTTCTTT

J gene: TRBJ1-6
V gene: TRBV18
clone size: .
D gene: .
CDR3 protein: CASSPTPELYNSPLHF
CDR3 DNA: TGTGCCAGCTCACCAACCCCTGAACTTTATAATTCACCCCTCCACTTT

J gene: TRBJ1-2
V gene: TRBV28
clone size: .
D gene: TRBD1
CDR3 protein: CASSAGGNYGYTF
CDR3 DNA: TGTGCCAGCAGTGCAGGGGGTAACTATGGCTACACCTTC

J gene: TRBJ1-2
V gene: TRBV25-1
clone size: few
D gene: TRBD1
CDR3 protein: CASSQRTGSYTF
CDR3 DNA: TGTGCCAGCAGTCAGCGGACAGGGAGTTACACCTTC

J gene: TRBJ2-1
V gene: TRBV7-2
clone size: .
D gene: .
CDR3 protein: CASSSAGAKEQFF
CDR3 DNA: TGTGCCAGCAGCTCGGCGGGGGCCAAAGAGCAGTTCTTC

J gene: TRBJ1-1
V gene: TRBV28
clone size: .
D gene: .
CDR3 protein: CASSLPRGNTEAFF
CDR3 DNA: TGTGCCAGCAGTTTACCCCGAGGGAACACTGAAGCTTTCTTT

J gene: TRBJ2-5
V gene: TRBV7-7
clone size: few
D gene: TRBD2
CDR3 protein: CASSQRLAGGEETQYF
CDR3 DNA: TGTGCCAGCAGCCAACGATTAGCGGGAGGAGAGGAGACCCAGTACTTC

J gene: TRBJ2-2
V gene: TRBV5-1
clone size: .
D gene: .
CDR3 protein: CASSFWPSGELFF
CDR3 DNA: TGCGCCAGCAGCTTTTGGCCTTCCGGGGAGCTGTTTTTT